This TCR beta chain was recovered during a study of cytomegalovirus exposure and HLA in healthy donors. The V gene's germline CDR1 is MGHRA and CDR2 YSYEKL. The CDR3 is 17 amino acids. The germline V and J ends were trimmed by 1 base and 3 bases, with 16 bases remaining between them. Amplification used 60 Vbeta primers and 13 Jbeta primers. The table came from immunoSEQ multiplex PCR; TCRdb's copy has only in-frame clones and leaves some out. The sample has 150,000 to 200,000 clones; roughly 84% are singletons. This TCR derives from a man younger than 30 in good health and CMV-seronegative. Sample: PBMCs. The rearrangement links TRBV4-1 to TRBJ1-5, with a tentative D call TRBD1 (5 bases). In nucleotides, the CDR3 is TGCGCCAGCAGCCAAGTCCTTCAGGGATCTGACAATCAGCCCCAGCATTTT. Its translation: CASSQVLQGSDNQPQHF.